The rows below give T cell receptor beta chains drawn from one sample of a study of cytomegalovirus exposure and HLA in healthy donors. Data came from immunoSEQ multiplex PCR; TCRdb stores just in-frame clones and leaves some out. The sample includes 95,000 to 130,000 clones, 60% to 85% of them seen just once. The sample consisted of PBMCs. The receptors were gathered from a woman younger than 30 in good health and CMV-seronegative. Both conserved end residues are part of each CDR3. Each record gives: D gene, V gene, J gene, clone size, CDR3 protein, CDR3 DNA. The D gene is left open where the match is weak. Clone size is not always given. Where it is, it says once, few, many or a class for expanded clones.

d_call: TRBD1; v_call: TRBV10-1; j_call: TRBJ1-1; clone_size: NA; cdr3_aa: CASNPIAGGQGAAGGEAFF; cdr3_nt: TGCGCCAGCAATCCCATAGCCGGGGGACAGGGGGCAGCTGGTGGTGAAGCTTTCTTT
d_call: TRBD1; v_call: TRBV9; j_call: TRBJ1-1; clone_size: NA; cdr3_aa: CASSVAGQGGAEAFF; cdr3_nt: TGTGCCAGCAGCGTAGCGGGACAGGGGGGGGCTGAAGCTTTCTTT
d_call: NA; v_call: TRBV6-1; j_call: TRBJ2-3; clone_size: NA; cdr3_aa: CASSPLAGGPDTQYF; cdr3_nt: TGTGCCAGCAGTCCACTAGCCGGGGGTCCAGATACGCAGTATTTT
d_call: NA; v_call: TRBV18; j_call: TRBJ2-7; clone_size: NA; cdr3_aa: CASSPLGRRSYEQYF; cdr3_nt: TGTGCCAGCTCACCGTTGGGGCGCCGTTCCTACGAGCAGTACTTC
d_call: TRBD1; v_call: TRBV2; j_call: TRBJ2-2; clone_size: NA; cdr3_aa: CASKRQGATGELFF; cdr3_nt: TGTGCCAGCAAACGACAGGGGGCGACCGGGGAGCTGTTTTTT
d_call: NA; v_call: TRBV6-6; j_call: TRBJ2-7; clone_size: NA; cdr3_aa: CASCRDNSYEQYF; cdr3_nt: TGTGCCAGCTGCCGGGACAATTCCTACGAGCAGTACTTC
d_call: TRBD1; v_call: TRBV29-1; j_call: TRBJ1-5; clone_size: NA; cdr3_aa: CSVGDRDQPQHF; cdr3_nt: TGCAGCGTCGGGGACAGGGACCAGCCCCAGCATTTT
d_call: NA; v_call: TRBV2; j_call: TRBJ1-1; clone_size: NA; cdr3_aa: CASSESLLPKNTEAFF; cdr3_nt: TGTGCCAGCAGTGAGTCCCTACTCCCAAAAAACACTGAAGCTTTCTTT
d_call: TRBD2; v_call: TRBV9; j_call: TRBJ2-2; clone_size: NA; cdr3_aa: CASSFLPGGGGNTGELFF; cdr3_nt: TGTGCCAGCAGCTTCCTCCCGGGTGGGGGGGGGAACACCGGGGAGCTGTTTTTT
d_call: TRBD1; v_call: TRBV6-1; j_call: TRBJ2-1; clone_size: once; cdr3_aa: CASSGQGAYNEQFF; cdr3_nt: TGTGCCAGCAGTGGCCAGGGGGCATACAATGAGCAGTTCTTC
d_call: NA; v_call: TRBV28; j_call: TRBJ1-1; clone_size: NA; cdr3_aa: CASSSYRGLSTEAFF; cdr3_nt: TGTGCCAGCAGTTCCTATAGGGGGTTAAGCACTGAAGCTTTCTTT
d_call: NA; v_call: TRBV28; j_call: TRBJ1-1; clone_size: NA; cdr3_aa: CASSSQGNRAEAFF; cdr3_nt: TGTGCCAGCAGTTCTCAGGGGAATCGTGCTGAAGCTTTCTTT
d_call: NA; v_call: TRBV27; j_call: TRBJ1-6; clone_size: NA; cdr3_aa: CASSLSARGNNSPLHF; cdr3_nt: TGTGCCAGCAGTTTATCAGCAAGGGGTAATAATTCACCCCTCCACTTT
d_call: NA; v_call: TRBV5-1; j_call: TRBJ1-2; clone_size: NA; cdr3_aa: CASSSNRLYGYTF; cdr3_nt: TGCGCCAGCAGCTCTAACAGGCTCTATGGCTACACCTTC
d_call: TRBD1; v_call: TRBV11-2; j_call: TRBJ1-2; clone_size: once; cdr3_aa: CASSLDSSRGPGYTF; cdr3_nt: TGTGCCAGCAGCTTAGATTCGTCCAGGGGGCCCGGCTACACCTTC
d_call: NA; v_call: TRBV5-1; j_call: TRBJ2-7; clone_size: once; cdr3_aa: CASRRVGSFGEQYF; cdr3_nt: TGCGCCAGCAGGAGGGTCGGCTCCTTTGGCGAGCAGTACTTC
d_call: NA; v_call: TRBV5-1; j_call: TRBJ2-3; clone_size: NA; cdr3_aa: CASSSGDTQYF; cdr3_nt: TGCGCCAGCAGCTCCGGTGATACGCAGTATTTT
d_call: NA; v_call: TRBV5-1; j_call: TRBJ2-5; clone_size: NA; cdr3_aa: CASSLGGQQPGETQYF; cdr3_nt: TGCGCCAGCAGCTTGGGGGGACAACAGCCCGGGGAGACCCAGTACTTC
d_call: TRBD1; v_call: TRBV28; j_call: TRBJ1-6; clone_size: NA; cdr3_aa: CASRVGGTASSYNSPLHF; cdr3_nt: TGTGCCAGCAGGGTAGGGGGGACAGCGAGCTCCTATAATTCACCCCTCCACTTT
d_call: NA; v_call: TRBV7-2; j_call: TRBJ1-5; clone_size: NA; cdr3_aa: CASSQGGLRGQPQHF; cdr3_nt: TGTGCCAGCAGCCAAGGGGGTTTAAGGGGACAGCCCCAGCATTTT
d_call: TRBD1; v_call: TRBV4-1; j_call: TRBJ1-5; clone_size: NA; cdr3_aa: CASSRQRQGSGSQPQHF; cdr3_nt: TGCGCCAGCAGCCGACAGAGACAGGGGAGTGGAAGTCAGCCCCAGCATTTT
d_call: NA; v_call: TRBV23-1; j_call: TRBJ1-1; clone_size: once; cdr3_aa: CASSQSKGRAFF; cdr3_nt: TGCGCCAGCAGTCAATCTAAAGGGAGGGCTTTCTTT
d_call: TRBD1; v_call: TRBV30; j_call: TRBJ2-6; clone_size: NA; cdr3_aa: CAWATGSGANVLTF; cdr3_nt: TGTGCCTGGGCGACAGGGTCTGGGGCCAACGTCCTGACTTTC
d_call: TRBD1; v_call: TRBV7-9; j_call: TRBJ2-1; clone_size: NA; cdr3_aa: CASSLGQGAITYSYNEQFF; cdr3_nt: TGTGCCAGCAGCCTGGGACAGGGGGCGATTACTTACTCCTACAATGAGCAGTTCTTC
d_call: NA; v_call: TRBV6-5; j_call: TRBJ1-1; clone_size: NA; cdr3_aa: CASSYSRGSLNTEAFF; cdr3_nt: TGTGCCAGCAGTTACTCTAGGGGGTCCCTGAACACTGAAGCTTTCTTT
d_call: NA; v_call: TRBV4-2; j_call: TRBJ1-1; clone_size: NA; cdr3_aa: CASSQDHRSEAFF; cdr3_nt: TGTGCCAGCAGCCAAGATCACAGATCGGAAGCTTTCTTT
d_call: NA; v_call: TRBV19; j_call: TRBJ1-1; clone_size: once; cdr3_aa: CASRGQGNTEAFF; cdr3_nt: TGTGCCAGTAGAGGGCAGGGGAACACTGAAGCTTTCTTT
d_call: TRBD1; v_call: TRBV5-1; j_call: TRBJ1-1; clone_size: NA; cdr3_aa: CASSMRQGRDTEAFF; cdr3_nt: TGCGCCAGCAGCATGCGACAGGGTAGGGACACTGAAGCTTTCTTT
d_call: NA; v_call: TRBV30; j_call: TRBJ2-7; clone_size: once; cdr3_aa: CAWSVLNEQYF; cdr3_nt: TGTGCCTGGAGTGTACTGAACGAGCAGTACTTC
d_call: TRBD1; v_call: TRBV6-5; j_call: TRBJ1-2; clone_size: NA; cdr3_aa: CASSYSIQGANGYTF; cdr3_nt: TGTGCCAGCAGTTACTCGATTCAGGGGGCGAATGGCTACACCTTC
d_call: NA; v_call: TRBV7-2; j_call: TRBJ1-4; clone_size: NA; cdr3_aa: CASSLWRGANEKLFF; cdr3_nt: TGTGCCAGCAGCTTATGGAGGGGCGCTAATGAAAAACTGTTTTTT
d_call: TRBD2; v_call: TRBV7-2; j_call: TRBJ2-3; clone_size: NA; cdr3_aa: CATERGGTDTQYF; cdr3_nt: TGTGCCACCGAGCGGGGTGGCACAGATACGCAGTATTTT
d_call: NA; v_call: TRBV5-1; j_call: TRBJ2-1; clone_size: NA; cdr3_aa: CASSLGQSYNEQFF; cdr3_nt: TGCGCCAGCAGCCTAGGACAGTCCTACAATGAGCAGTTCTTC
d_call: NA; v_call: TRBV2; j_call: TRBJ2-7; clone_size: NA; cdr3_aa: CASNLEGVRDEQYF; cdr3_nt: TGTGCCAGCAACCTCGAGGGAGTAAGGGACGAGCAGTACTTC
d_call: TRBD1; v_call: TRBV27; j_call: TRBJ1-5; clone_size: NA; cdr3_aa: CASSLQGENQPQHF; cdr3_nt: TGTGCCAGCAGCTTACAGGGGGAGAATCAGCCCCAGCATTTT
d_call: NA; v_call: TRBV5-4; j_call: TRBJ2-1; clone_size: NA; cdr3_aa: CASSLAGRGLTYNEQFF; cdr3_nt: TGTGCCAGCAGCTTGGCCGGTAGGGGACTGACCTACAATGAGCAGTTCTTC
d_call: TRBD1; v_call: TRBV30; j_call: TRBJ2-7; clone_size: NA; cdr3_aa: CAWSAGTGGYEQYF; cdr3_nt: TGTGCCTGGAGCGCCGGGACAGGGGGCTACGAGCAGTACTTC
d_call: TRBD2; v_call: TRBV30; j_call: TRBJ2-1; clone_size: once; cdr3_aa: CAWTGGWRNEQFF; cdr3_nt: TGTGCCTGGACCGGGGGGTGGCGAAATGAGCAGTTCTTC
d_call: TRBD2; v_call: TRBV5-4; j_call: TRBJ2-2; clone_size: NA; cdr3_aa: CASSSSGGRTGELFF; cdr3_nt: TGTGCCAGCAGCTCAAGCGGGGGGAGGACCGGGGAGCTGTTTTTT
d_call: NA; v_call: TRBV6-1; j_call: TRBJ1-1; clone_size: NA; cdr3_aa: CASHRGTLNTEAFF; cdr3_nt: TGTGCCAGCCACCGGGGAACTTTGAACACTGAAGCTTTCTTT
d_call: TRBD1; v_call: TRBV19; j_call: TRBJ2-2; clone_size: NA; cdr3_aa: CASSDWDRHTGELFF; cdr3_nt: TGTGCCAGTAGTGATTGGGACAGACACACCGGGGAGCTGTTTTTT
d_call: NA; v_call: TRBV7-8; j_call: TRBJ2-3; clone_size: NA; cdr3_aa: CASSLVPSIVPDTQYF; cdr3_nt: TGTGCCAGCAGCTTAGTGCCTTCTATTGTCCCAGATACGCAGTATTTT
d_call: TRBD1; v_call: TRBV7-6; j_call: TRBJ2-3; clone_size: once; cdr3_aa: CASRPGGFTDTQYF; cdr3_nt: TGTGCCAGCAGGCCAGGGGGTTTCACAGATACGCAGTATTTT
d_call: TRBD1; v_call: TRBV5-8; j_call: TRBJ1-1; clone_size: NA; cdr3_aa: CASSLDTGDLSGTEAFF; cdr3_nt: TGTGCCAGCAGCTTGGATACAGGGGACCTTTCTGGCACTGAAGCTTTCTTT
d_call: TRBD1; v_call: TRBV25-1; j_call: TRBJ2-1; clone_size: NA; cdr3_aa: CATFSTGGPYNEQFF; cdr3_nt: TGTGCCACCTTCTCCACAGGGGGGCCCTACAATGAGCAGTTCTTC
d_call: NA; v_call: TRBV27; j_call: TRBJ1-5; clone_size: once; cdr3_aa: CASSLISRLGNQPQHF; cdr3_nt: TGTGCCAGCAGCCTTATAAGCCGTCTAGGCAATCAGCCCCAGCATTTT
d_call: TRBD1; v_call: TRBV19; j_call: TRBJ1-5; clone_size: NA; cdr3_aa: CASSTTRDRGEGKPQPQHF; cdr3_nt: TGTGCCAGTAGTACGACTAGGGACAGGGGAGAGGGGAAGCCTCAGCCCCAGCATTTT
d_call: NA; v_call: TRBV7-8; j_call: TRBJ1-1; clone_size: NA; cdr3_aa: CASSSRVGNTEAFF; cdr3_nt: TGTGCCAGCAGCTCCAGGGTCGGGAACACTGAAGCTTTCTTT
d_call: NA; v_call: TRBV9; j_call: TRBJ1-2; clone_size: NA; cdr3_aa: CASSWGDDDRLGYTF; cdr3_nt: TGTGCCAGCAGCTGGGGGGATGATGACCGACTTGGCTACACCTTC
d_call: NA; v_call: TRBV5-1; j_call: TRBJ1-2; clone_size: NA; cdr3_aa: CASSLAGVGGYTF; cdr3_nt: TGCGCCAGCAGCCTCGCAGGGGTCGGTGGCTACACCTTC
d_call: NA; v_call: TRBV5-4; j_call: TRBJ1-3; clone_size: once; cdr3_aa: CASSLGGGLGNTIYF; cdr3_nt: TGTGCCAGCAGCCTAGGGGGTGGACTCGGAAACACCATATATTTT
d_call: NA; v_call: TRBV19; j_call: TRBJ1-5; clone_size: NA; cdr3_aa: CASSIGFGSGQPQHF; cdr3_nt: TGTGCCAGTAGTATAGGTTTCGGGTCGGGGCAGCCCCAGCATTTT
d_call: NA; v_call: TRBV5-6; j_call: TRBJ2-2; clone_size: NA; cdr3_aa: CASNPVGQNTGELFF; cdr3_nt: TGTGCCAGCAACCCTGTTGGACAGAACACCGGGGAGCTGTTTTTT
d_call: NA; v_call: TRBV30; j_call: TRBJ2-7; clone_size: NA; cdr3_aa: CAWSVAGYGLYEQYF; cdr3_nt: TGTGCCTGGAGTGTAGCAGGGTATGGCCTTTACGAGCAGTACTTC
d_call: TRBD1; v_call: TRBV28; j_call: TRBJ2-2; clone_size: few; cdr3_aa: CASSPTGTGIIGELFF; cdr3_nt: TGTGCCAGCAGTCCGACCGGGACAGGGATAATCGGGGAGCTGTTTTTT
d_call: NA; v_call: TRBV7-2; j_call: TRBJ2-3; clone_size: NA; cdr3_aa: CASSFLTPRLGRYF; cdr3_nt: TGTGCCAGCAGCTTCCTCACCCCCAGGCTGGGGAGGTATTTT
d_call: TRBD2; v_call: TRBV4-1; j_call: TRBJ2-7; clone_size: NA; cdr3_aa: CASSQVTSGGFYEQYF; cdr3_nt: TGCGCCAGCAGCCAAGTCACTAGCGGGGGTTTTTACGAGCAGTACTTC
d_call: NA; v_call: TRBV6-6; j_call: TRBJ2-3; clone_size: NA; cdr3_aa: CASSYTRLGTDTQYF; cdr3_nt: TGTGCCAGCAGTTACACCCGACTCGGGACAGATACGCAGTATTTT
d_call: NA; v_call: TRBV6-5; j_call: TRBJ2-7; clone_size: few; cdr3_aa: CASSYDRDLGEQYF; cdr3_nt: TGTGCCAGCAGTTACGACCGGGATCTGGGCGAGCAGTACTTC